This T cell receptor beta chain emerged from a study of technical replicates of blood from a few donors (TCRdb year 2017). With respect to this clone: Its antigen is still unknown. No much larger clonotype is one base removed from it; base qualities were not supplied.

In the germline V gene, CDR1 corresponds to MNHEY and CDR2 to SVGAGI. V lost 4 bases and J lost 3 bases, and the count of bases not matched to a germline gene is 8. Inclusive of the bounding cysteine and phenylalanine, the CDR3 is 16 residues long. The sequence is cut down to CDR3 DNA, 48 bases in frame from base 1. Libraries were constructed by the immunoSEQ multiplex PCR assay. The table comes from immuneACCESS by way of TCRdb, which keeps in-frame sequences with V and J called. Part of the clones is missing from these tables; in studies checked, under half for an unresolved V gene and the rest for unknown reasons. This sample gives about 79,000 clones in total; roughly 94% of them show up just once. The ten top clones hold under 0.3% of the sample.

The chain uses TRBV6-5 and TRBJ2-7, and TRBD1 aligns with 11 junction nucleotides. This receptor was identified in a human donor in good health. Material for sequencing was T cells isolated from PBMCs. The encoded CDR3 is CASSSKTGTGGYEQYF. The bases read TGTGCCAGCAGTTCAAAAACCGGGACAGGGGGCTACGAGCAGTACTTC.